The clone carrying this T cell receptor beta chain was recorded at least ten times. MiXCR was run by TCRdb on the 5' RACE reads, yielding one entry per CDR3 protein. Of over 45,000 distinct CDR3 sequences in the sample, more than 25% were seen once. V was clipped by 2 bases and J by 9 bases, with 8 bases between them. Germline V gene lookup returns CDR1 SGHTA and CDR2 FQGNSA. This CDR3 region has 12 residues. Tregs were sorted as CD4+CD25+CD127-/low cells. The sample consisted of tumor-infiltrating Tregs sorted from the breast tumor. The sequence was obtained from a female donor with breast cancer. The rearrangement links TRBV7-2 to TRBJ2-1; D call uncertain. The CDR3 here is CASSLKVTEQFF. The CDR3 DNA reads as TGTGCCAGCAGCTTAAAGGTCACTGAGCAGTTCTTC.